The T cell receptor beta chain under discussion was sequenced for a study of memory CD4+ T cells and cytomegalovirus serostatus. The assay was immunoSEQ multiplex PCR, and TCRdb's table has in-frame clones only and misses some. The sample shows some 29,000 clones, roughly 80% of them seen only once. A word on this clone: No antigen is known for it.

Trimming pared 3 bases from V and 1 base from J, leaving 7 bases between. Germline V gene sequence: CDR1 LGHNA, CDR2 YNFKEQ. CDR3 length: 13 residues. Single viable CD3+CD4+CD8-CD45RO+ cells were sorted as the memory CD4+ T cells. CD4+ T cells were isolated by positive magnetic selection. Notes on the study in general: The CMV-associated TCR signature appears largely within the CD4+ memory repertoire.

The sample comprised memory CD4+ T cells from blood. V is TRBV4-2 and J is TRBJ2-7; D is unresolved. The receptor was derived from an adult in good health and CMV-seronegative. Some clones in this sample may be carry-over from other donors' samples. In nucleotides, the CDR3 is TGTGCCAGCAGCCATCTAGGATCCTACGAGCAGTACTTC. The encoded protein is CASSHLGSYEQYF.